The rows below give T cell receptor beta chains drawn from one sample of a study of radiation and T cells in renal cell carcinoma. Profiled with immunoSEQ multiplex PCR; TCRdb holds only in-frame clones, not every one. The data show around 120,000 clones, with 81% seen just once and 1.9% held by the top ten. Source: blood, taken from a patient whose treatment included radiotherapy and nephrectomy. All receptors derive from a woman between 55 and 75 years old with renal cell carcinoma. Both conserved end residues are part of each CDR3. Each record gives: D gene, CDR3 length, clone size, J gene, V gene, CDR3 protein, CDR3 DNA. A D gene is named only where the DNA matches it firmly. A clone size is listed for some rows: how often the clone was seen (once, few, many), or a class if it is expanded.

>NA|15|NA|TRBJ2-7|TRBV6-6
CASRRRTGGAYEQYF
TGTGCCAGCAGGCGAAGAACGGGGGGCGCCTACGAGCAGTACTTC
>NA|15|NA|TRBJ1-1|TRBV28
CASSVLGGPNTEAFF
TGTGCCAGCAGTGTTTTAGGAGGACCGAACACTGAAGCTTTCTTT
>TRBD1|13|NA|TRBJ2-7|TRBV27
CASRGQGGHEQYF
TGTGCCAGCAGGGGACAGGGGGGCCACGAGCAGTACTTC
>NA|18|NA|TRBJ2-2|TRBV5-1
CASSGTARRALNTGELFF
TGCGCCAGTTCCGGAACTGCTCGCCGGGCTTTGAACACCGGGGAGCTGTTTTTT
>TRBD1|15|NA|TRBJ2-7|TRBV10-2
CASSRSGTGVMEQYF
TGCGCCAGCTCCCGGTCGGGGACAGGGGTGATGGAGCAGTACTTC
>NA|13|NA|TRBJ1-1|TRBV18
CASSPQQYTEAFF
TGTGCCAGCTCACCACAACAGTACACTGAAGCTTTCTTT
>NA|18|NA|TRBJ2-7|TRBV5-1
CASSLLTPSGTYAYEQYF
TGCGCCAGCAGCTTACTAACCCCGTCGGGGACCTATGCCTACGAGCAGTACTTC
>NA|12|once|TRBJ1-6|TRBV5-4
CASSLYDSPLHF
TGTGCCAGCAGCTTGTATGATTCACCCCTCCACTTT
>NA|13|NA|TRBJ1-2|TRBV6-5
CASSSGTPDGYTF
TGTGCCAGTTCTTCCGGGACCCCCGATGGCTACACCTTC
>NA|14|many|TRBJ1-3|TRBV7-9
CASSRSGSGNTIYF
TGTGCCAGCAGCCGATCTGGCTCTGGAAACACCATATATTTT
>NA|15|NA|TRBJ2-1|TRBV6-5
CASTNADIVGGEQFF
TGTGCCAGCACCAACGCCGACATCGTCGGCGGTGAGCAGTTCTTC
>TRBD2|15|NA|TRBJ2-5|TRBV7-7
CASSLESYGEGTQYF
TGTGCTAGCAGCTTAGAGTCTTACGGGGAGGGGACCCAGTACTTC
>TRBD2|16|NA|TRBJ2-1|TRBV19
CASSPLAGAPYNEQFF
TGTGCCAGTAGTCCTCTAGCGGGAGCCCCCTACAATGAGCAGTTCTTC
>NA|15|NA|TRBJ1-4|TRBV29-1
CSALLGRPWGEKLFF
TGCAGCGCCCTCCTGGGGAGGCCCTGGGGCGAAAAACTGTTTTTT
>NA|14|NA|TRBJ1-2|TRBV6-1
CASTPRGDEYGYTF
TGTGCCAGCACCCCGAGGGGGGACGAGTATGGCTACACCTTC
>TRBD2|16|NA|TRBJ2-1|TRBV7-2
CASSLHSGRADNEQFF
TGTGCCAGCAGCTTACATTCGGGGAGGGCGGACAATGAGCAGTTCTTC
>TRBD1|15|NA|TRBJ1-1|TRBV7-8
CASSRGRGRLTEAFF
TGTGCCAGCAGCCGCGGCAGGGGGCGTCTGACTGAAGCTTTCTTT
>TRBD1|14|NA|TRBJ1-2|TRBV7-2
CASSPGTGPRGYTF
TGTGCCAGCAGTCCCGGGACAGGGCCCAGAGGCTACACCTTC
>NA|12|NA|TRBJ2-7|TRBV6-1
CASSGGSYEQYF
TGTGCCAGCAGTGGGGGCAGCTACGAGCAGTACTTC
>NA|14|NA|TRBJ1-2|TRBV5-1
CASSKEEGRYGYTF
TGCGCCAGCAGCAAGGAGGAGGGAAGGTACGGCTACACCTTC
>NA|14|NA|TRBJ2-1|TRBV28
CASLDGSSYNEQFF
TGTGCCAGTCTAGACGGTAGCTCCTACAATGAGCAGTTCTTC
>NA|18|NA|TRBJ2-3|TRBV5-1
CASSLGGSGASSTDTQYF
TGCGCCAGCAGCTTGGGAGGAAGTGGTGCCTCTAGCACAGATACGCAGTATTTT
>NA|13|once|TRBJ1-5|TRBV4-1
CASSLWTDQPQHF
TGCGCCAGCAGCCTGTGGACGGATCAGCCCCAGCATTTT
>NA|15|NA|TRBJ2-1|TRBV7-8
CASSPRASTYNEQFF
TGTGCCAGCAGCCCAAGGGCGAGTACCTACAATGAGCAGTTCTTC
>NA|13|NA|TRBJ1-1|TRBV11-3
CASSLAGGNEAFF
TGTGCCAGCAGCTTAGCGGGAGGTAATGAAGCTTTCTTT
>NA|14|NA|TRBJ1-2|TRBV4-1
CASSPLYGYYGYTF
TGCGCCAGCAGCCCTCTGTACGGATACTATGGCTACACCTTC
>NA|12|once|TRBJ2-5|TRBV10-3
CAISQYQETQYF
TGTGCCATCAGCCAGTACCAAGAGACCCAGTACTTC
>TRBD2|15|NA|TRBJ2-3|TRBV5-1
CASSPAGGSTDTQYF
TGCGCCAGCAGCCCAGCGGGAGGGAGCACAGATACGCAGTATTTT
>NA|15|NA|TRBJ1-1|TRBV9
CASSLGGQLNTEAFF
TGTGCCAGCAGCTTAGGCGGGCAGCTGAACACTGAAGCTTTCTTT
>TRBD2|17|NA|TRBJ2-3|TRBV27
CASSRLAGVYGTDTQYF
TGTGCCAGCAGCCGACTAGCGGGAGTGTATGGAACAGATACGCAGTATTTT
>TRBD2|14|NA|TRBJ2-3|TRBV4-2
CASSQDGGVGAQYF
TGTGCCAGCAGCCAAGATGGGGGGGTGGGCGCGCAGTATTTT
>TRBD1|14|NA|TRBJ2-5|TRBV7-3
CASSSTGYQETQYF
TGTGCCAGCAGCTCGACAGGGTACCAAGAGACCCAGTACTTC
>TRBD1|16|NA|TRBJ2-2|TRBV7-3
CASSWDRGQKAGELFF
TGTGCCAGCAGCTGGGACAGGGGGCAAAAGGCCGGGGAGCTGTTTTTT
>TRBD1|14|NA|TRBJ1-2|TRBV5-4
CASSGGQGNYGYTF
TGTGCCAGCAGCGGGGGACAGGGGAACTATGGCTACACCTTC
>TRBD1|16|NA|TRBJ1-4|TRBV6-1
CASSGGQSPTNEKLFF
TGTGCCAGCAGTGGGGGACAGAGCCCCACTAATGAAAAACTGTTTTTT
>NA|14|NA|TRBJ1-1|TRBV7-2
CASSLGMGDTEAFF
TGTGCCAGCAGCTTGGGCATGGGGGACACTGAAGCTTTCTTT
>NA|18|NA|TRBJ1-3|TRBV4-1
CASSQERYELRHGNTIYF
TGCGCCAGCAGCCAAGAACGGTACGAGTTGAGACATGGAAACACCATATATTTT
>TRBD1|13|NA|TRBJ1-2|TRBV19
CASKEDRYRGYTF
TGTGCCAGTAAAGAGGACAGGTATCGCGGCTACACCTTC
>NA|14|once|TRBJ2-7|TRBV7-2
CASSPRTSVYEQYF
TGTGCCAGCAGCCCGAGGACGTCGGTGTACGAGCAGTACTTC
>NA|13|NA|TRBJ1-1|TRBV29-1
CSVISRANTEAFF
TGCAGCGTTATCAGTAGGGCGAACACTGAAGCTTTCTTT
>NA|16|few|TRBJ2-1|TRBV27
CASSYLGGWDYNEQFF
TGTGCCAGCAGTTACCTGGGGGGATGGGACTACAATGAGCAGTTCTTC
>TRBD1|16|NA|TRBJ1-2|TRBV2
CASSLAGGLVNYGYTF
TGTGCCAGCAGTCTGGCAGGGGGCCTGGTAAACTATGGCTACACCTTC
>NA|15|NA|TRBJ2-7|TRBV5-6
CASSSPGLLSYEQYF
TGTGCCAGCAGCTCGCCGGGACTCCTCTCCTACGAGCAGTACTTC
>NA|11|NA|TRBJ2-7|TRBV7-2
CASSSDSEQYF
TGTGCCAGCAGTTCCGACTCCGAGCAGTACTTC
>NA|15|NA|TRBJ1-3|TRBV15
CATSRDQTFGNTIYF
TGTGCCACCAGCAGAGATCAGACCTTTGGAAACACCATATATTTT
>TRBD2|18|NA|TRBJ2-1|TRBV19
CASTPRVAGTPPYNEQFF
TGTGCCAGTACCCCTAGGGTAGCGGGAACCCCTCCCTACAATGAGCAGTTCTTC
>TRBD1|17|NA|TRBJ2-1|TRBV5-4
CASSSYTGTGVVNEQFF
TGTGCCAGCAGTTCATACACCGGGACAGGGGTGGTGAATGAGCAGTTCTTC
>NA|15|once|TRBJ1-5|TRBV7-9
CASSRTIDSNQPQHF
TGTGCCAGCAGCCGGACTATAGATAGCAATCAGCCCCAGCATTTT
>TRBD1|14|NA|TRBJ2-5|TRBV28
CASRDSQGSETQYF
TGTGCCAGCAGGGACTCACAGGGGTCGGAGACCCAGTACTTC
>TRBD1|15|NA|TRBJ1-6|TRBV5-4
CASSLAGTVPSPLHF
TGTGCCAGCAGCTTGGCCGGGACAGTCCCTTCACCCCTCCACTTT
>NA|14|NA|TRBJ1-1|TRBV7-6
CASSLEPENTEAFF
TGTGCCAGCAGCTTAGAACCAGAGAACACTGAAGCTTTCTTT
>TRBD1|13|NA|TRBJ1-5|TRBV29-1
CSVGTGFGQPQHF
TGCAGCGTTGGGACAGGGTTTGGCCAGCCCCAGCATTTT
>NA|13|NA|TRBJ1-1|TRBV5-1
CASSRGQNTEAFF
TGCGCCAGCAGCAGGGGACAGAACACTGAAGCTTTCTTT
>TRBD2|15|NA|TRBJ2-7|TRBV7-2
CASSLSGRTLYEQYF
TGTGCCAGCAGCTTGTCCGGGAGGACCCTCTACGAGCAGTACTTC
>TRBD1|14|NA|TRBJ2-7|TRBV5-1
CASSLYRDRYEQYF
TGCGCCAGCAGCTTGTACAGGGACAGGTACGAGCAGTACTTC
>NA|11|NA|TRBJ1-2|TRBV10-2
CASSEGGGYTF
TGCGCCAGCAGTGAAGGGGGTGGCTACACCTTC
>TRBD1|14|NA|TRBJ2-7|TRBV6-6
CASSQNPEQGDIKF
TGTGCCAGCAGTCAAAATCCCGAACAGGGGGACATTAAGTTC
>NA|14|NA|TRBJ1-6|TRBV28
CASSTAGGNSPLHF
TGTGCCAGCAGCACAGCAGGAGGGAATTCACCCCTCCACTTT
>TRBD1|16|NA|TRBJ1-6|TRBV9
CASSQRQGLGDSPLHF
TGTGCCAGCAGCCAACGACAGGGGTTGGGGGATTCACCCCTCCACTTT
>NA|15|few|TRBJ1-1|TRBV5-4
CASSLQMTANTEAFF
TGTGCCAGCAGCCTACAAATGACGGCGAACACTGAAGCTTTCTTT